This T cell receptor (beta chain) was sequenced in a study of blood T cell repertoires in COVID-19. Study at large: Spain, Italy and the United States supplied samples that represented acute and convalescent COVID-19.

Trimming removed 4 bases from V and 0 bases from J; junction bases left unmatched: 12. This CDR3 is built from 19 residues. From germline, CDR1 is MNHEY and CDR2 SMNVEV (reference sequence). This clone was counted only a few times. Authors' data handling: Quantification of nucleated cells was approximated via reference gene primer amplification. The method was immunoSEQ multiplex PCR; TCRdb's version includes in-frame clones alone and lacks a portion of them. The V and J calls and the clone size are those of that table, but D and trimming were determined from the DNA. Here the sample spans roughly 92,000 clones, around 90% being singletons.

The sequence came from a woman of 80 years or more with active or convalescent COVID-19. Material for sequencing was peripheral blood. The genes are TRBV27 and TRBJ2-2; the match to TRBD1 covers 9 bases. CDR3 residues: CASSSAGTGLPANTGELFF. CDR3 nucleotide sequence: TGTGCCAGCAGTTCGGCCGGGACAGGGCTACCCGCGAACACCGGGGAGCTGTTTTTT.